The 31 T cell receptor beta chains given below trace back to one sample, sequenced in a study of chemoradiotherapy in HPV16-positive cancers. Generated by immunoSEQ multiplex PCR, the TCRdb table keeps only in-frame clones and is missing some. This repertoire shows 25,000 to 30,000 clones, more than 90% found once; its top ten account for 22%. The sequences come from blood, collected from a patient who underwent chemoradiotherapy. All receptors derive from a human donor with HPV-associated anogenital cancer.

The gene calls are TRBV6-5 and TRBJ2-7, with D maybe TRBD2 (5 bases). The CDR3 is 15 residues long. The V gene's germline CDR1 is MNHEY and CDR2 SVGAGI. Trimming took off 0 bases at V and 0 bases at J, with 9 bases between the two ends. This CDR3 is CASSYSRGTSYEQYF. The CDR3 DNA is TGTGCCAGCAGTTACTCCCGGGGAACCTCCTACGAGCAGTACTTC.

The rearrangement uses TRBV18 and TRBJ2-3; 11 positions match TRBD2. Per the germline V gene, CDR1 is KGHSH and CDR2 is LQKENI. V lost 4 bases, J lost 2 bases, and 11 bases stayed unmatched. The CDR3 is 18 amino acids. The CDR3 is CASSQGLAAKTITDTQYF. DNA for the CDR3: TGTGCCAGCTCACAGGGACTAGCGGCCAAAACTATCACAGATACGCAGTATTTT.

This clone has only one observation. The chain is built from TRBV18 and TRBJ1-2; D is perhaps TRBD1 (5 bases). Germline V gives CDR1 KGHSH, CDR2 LQKENI. This CDR3 has 17 residues. Deletions cut 3 bases from V and 4 bases from J, with 21 bases between. The CDR3 region has the DNA TGTGCCAGCTCACCTGTGGGGGGAACAAGGGAAAGCTATGGCTACACCTTC. Translation gives CASSPVGGTRESYGYTF.

This clone was detected only a few times. The J gene is TRBJ1-5, the V gene TRBV19; 10 bases line up with TRBD1. Germline values: CDR1 LNHDA, CDR2 SQIVND (reference sequence). CDR3 size: 16 residues. The V gene end was trimmed by 4 bases and the J gene end by 5 bases; junction bases not matched to a gene: 8. As DNA, the CDR3 is TGTGCCAGTAGTAGCCGGGACAGGGGATACTATCAGCCCCAGCATTTT. As protein: CASSSRDRGYYQPQHF.

CDR3 in amino acids: CASSPRGAYEQYF. The DNA for the CDR3 is TGTGCCAGCAGCCCCCGAGGGGCCTACGAGCAGTACTTC. The V call is TRBV7-2, the J call TRBJ2-7, with D perhaps TRBD1 or TRBD2 (5 bases each). With 5 bases removed from V and 2 bases from J, the gap between germline ends came to 10 bases. The CDR3 has 13 residues. Germline CDR1 SGHTA, CDR2 FQGNSA.

The V gene is TRBV5-4, the J gene TRBJ1-2; no clear D. CDR3 length: 13 amino acids. Looked up from germline, CDR1 is SGHNT and CDR2 is YYREEE (reference sequence). V was cut by 2 bases and J by 7 bases, with 12 bases left in between. In DNA, the CDR3 is TGTGCCAGCAGCTTTGAGGATCTGCCTGGCTACACCTTC. Encoded protein: CASSFEDLPGYTF.

V is TRBV9 and J is TRBJ2-5; possible D gene TRBD1, 6 bases. The CDR3 has 14 amino acids. V lost 0 bases and J lost 2, with 8 bases in between. Germline V lookup: CDR1 SGDLS, CDR2 YYNGEE. CDR3 sequence (DNA): TGTGCCAGCAGCGTAGCGGGGACACAAGAGACCCAGTACTTC. Translated: CASSVAGTQETQYF.

The chain is built from TRBV15 and TRBJ2-7, with a possible D match to TRBD2 (5 bases). CDR1 and CDR2 from the germline V gene are LNHNV and YYDKDF (reference sequence). V was shortened by 8 bases and J by 6 bases, with 23 bases between the two germline ends. CDR3 length equals 15 residues. CDR3: CATSAAARVLGEQYF. CDR3 DNA: TGTGCCACCTCAGCGGCGGCTAGAGTGTTAGGCGAGCAGTACTTC.

This rearrangement joins TRBV18 to TRBJ2-2; D is undetermined. V was trimmed by 0 bases and J by 5 bases, leaving 7 bases between them. Per germline, CDR1 KGHSH and CDR2 LQKENI. CDR3 length: 14 residues. CDR3 sequence (DNA): TGTGCCAGCTCACCACCGCATGGGACCGGGGAGCTGTTTTTT. Translation: CASSPPHGTGELFF.

V usage is TRBV7-9 and J usage is TRBJ2-7; the match to TRBD1 covers 9 bases. Germline V gene lookup returns CDR1 SEHNR and CDR2 FQNEAQ (reference sequence). Germline trimming cut 0 bases from V and 4 bases from J; bases unmatched to any gene: 1. This CDR3 spans 14 amino acids. The CDR3 sequence: CASSLAGQGYEQYF. For the CDR3, the DNA is TGTGCCAGCAGCTTAGCCGGACAGGGGTACGAGCAGTACTTC.

This sequence joins TRBV5-1 and TRBJ1-4, with D unresolved. CDR1 is SGHRS, CDR2 YFSETQ, per germline. This CDR3 contains 16 residues. The V and J ends lost 0 bases and 0 bases respectively, with 9 bases between them. The CDR3 sequence is CASSLGAEATNEKLFF. CDR3 coding DNA: TGCGCCAGCAGCTTGGGGGCTGAGGCAACTAATGAAAAACTGTTTTTT.

CDR3: CAWLQGQTRGYTSCSPLHF. The CDR3 bases are TGTGCCTGGCTCCAGGGACAGACGAGGGGGTACACTAGTTGTTCACCCCTCCACTTT. V and J are TRBV6-4 and TRBJ1-6; 7 bases are a match to TRBD1. CDR1 and CDR2 from the germline V gene are MRHNA and SNTAGT. The V gene end was trimmed by 11 bases and the J gene end by 9 bases; junction bases not matched to a gene: 28. The CDR3 runs 19 residues.

This chain uses TRBV18 with TRBJ1-5; no firm D call. The V end lost 4 bases, the J end lost 9 bases, and 10 bases lay between the germline ends. CDR3 length equals 12 residues. Germline CDR1 reads KGHSH; CDR2 reads LQKENI. The CDR3 sequence: CASSLRDRPQHF. CDR3 DNA: TGTGCCAGCTCACTCAGAGACCGGCCCCAGCATTTT.

The chain has TRBV5-1 and TRBJ2-5; possible D gene TRBD2, 6 bases. The CDR3 totals 13 residues. V lost 4 bases and J lost 3, with 10 bases in between. Germline V gene data show CDR1 as SGHRS and CDR2 as YFSETQ. This chain's CDR3 is CASSQGLEETQYF. CDR3 DNA: TGCGCCAGCAGCCAGGGACTCGAAGAGACCCAGTACTTC.

The gene calls are TRBV7-2 and TRBJ2-7, with 9 bases matching TRBD1. V lost 3 bases and J lost 5; bases outside the gene matches: 2. CDR1 is SGHTA and CDR2 is FQGNSA in the germline V gene. This CDR3 has 13 amino acids. Written as DNA, the CDR3 is TGTGCCAGCAGCTTGGACAGGGGTGACGAGCAGTACTTC. It encodes CASSLDRGDEQYF.

The sample holds one count of this clone. The gene calls are TRBV7-9 and TRBJ1-4, with 7 bases identical to TRBD1. The ends lost 5 bases at V and 3 bases at J; junction bases unmatched: 6. This CDR3 contains 15 residues. Germline V gene data show CDR1 as SEHNR and CDR2 as FQNEAQ (reference sequence). This CDR3 is CASSPRDSPNEKLFF. DNA for the CDR3: TGTGCCAGCAGCCCCCGGGACAGCCCTAATGAAAAACTGTTTTTT. The whole variable domain, remainder taken from reference TRBV7-9 and TRBJ1-4, is DTGVSQNPRHKITKRGQNVTFRCDPISEHNRLYWYRQTLGQGPEFLTYFQNEAQLEKSRLLSDRFSAERPKGSFSTLEIQRTEQGDSAMYLCASSPRDSPNEKLFFGSGTQLSVL.

The chain links TRBV25-1 to TRBJ2-4; D may be TRBD2 (7 bases). Trimming stripped 1 base from V and 1 base from J, with 11 bases between. The CDR3 is made up of 16 amino acids. CDR1 and CDR2 (germline): MGHDK, SYGVNS. The CDR3 DNA sequence: TGTGCCAGCAGTGAATCTGGGGGGGCTGCCAAAAACATTCAGTACTTC. This translates into CASSESGGAAKNIQYF.

The chain links TRBV13 to TRBJ2-2, with D unresolved. Germline V gene data show CDR1 as PRHDT and CDR2 as FYEKMQ (reference sequence). With 1 base removed from V and 9 bases from J, the gap between germline ends came to 12 bases. This CDR3 contains 14 residues. The CDR3 here is CASSLVTEKRELFF. DNA for the CDR3: TGTGCCAGCAGCTTAGTAACGGAAAAGCGGGAGCTGTTTTTT.

This chain joins TRBV7-9 and TRBJ2-4; 8 bases line up with TRBD1. Germline CDR1 reads SEHNR; CDR2 reads FQNEAQ (reference sequence). Trimming at V came to 1 base and at J to 6 bases, leaving 2 bases not matched to a gene. The CDR3 loop spans 14 amino acids. The CDR3 DNA reads TGTGCCAGCAGCTTAGGGACAGGGTTAAACATTCAGTACTTC. Its protein product is CASSLGTGLNIQYF.

The chain has TRBV7-9 and TRBJ2-3; tentatively, D is TRBD2 (5 bases). V was clipped by 1 base and J by 0 bases, with 17 bases between them. Germline CDR1 reads SEHNR; CDR2 reads FQNEAQ (reference sequence). The length of the CDR3 is 18 residues. In DNA, the CDR3 is TGTGCCAGCAGCTTAGGTCCGGGGAAAGGTACTAGCACAGATACGCAGTATTTT. It is translated as CASSLGPGKGTSTDTQYF. Complete variable domain (other parts from reference TRBV7-9 and TRBJ2-3): DTGVSQNPRHKITKRGQNVTFRCDPISEHNRLYWYRQTLGQGPEFLTYFQNEAQLEKSRLLSDRFSAERPKGSFSTLEIQRTEQGDSAMYLCASSLGPGKGTSTDTQYFGPGTRLTVL.

This chain links TRBV30 with TRBJ2-7, with D uncertain. The CDR3 consists of 11 residues. Germline assignment: CDR1 GTSNPN and CDR2 SVGIG (reference sequence). Trimming removed 2 bases at V and 5 bases at J, with 7 bases between. The CDR3 DNA is TGTGCCTGGAGTAATCAGGACGAGCAGTACTTC. This gives the protein CAWSNQDEQYF.

The CDR3 sequence is CASSPLNGVDYGYTF. The CDR3 bases are TGTGCCAGCTCACCCCTGAACGGGGTTGACTATGGCTACACCTTC. The gene calls are TRBV18 and TRBJ1-2; D not resolved. V lost 3 bases and J lost 3, with 14 bases in between. CDR3 length: 15 amino acids. Germline V lookup: CDR1 KGHSH, CDR2 LQKENI.

The DNA of the CDR3 is TGTGCCAGTAGTATTAGGGGTGAAAAACTGTTTTTT. Translating gives CASSIRGEKLFF. The chain recombines TRBV19 with TRBJ1-4; tentative D call: TRBD1 (5 bases). Germline CDR1 reads LNHDA; CDR2 reads SQIVND (reference sequence). The CDR3 sequence is 12 residues long. Trimming cost V 3 bases and J 7 bases, with 6 bases left between them.

V is TRBV5-5 and J is TRBJ2-7, with 8 bases identical to TRBD1. V shed 0 bases and J 4 bases; nucleotides not matched to a gene: 9. Germline V gives CDR1 SGHKS, CDR2 YYEKEE (reference sequence). The CDR3 covers 16 residues. The CDR3 DNA is TGTGCCAGCAGCTTGGTCACCAACAGGGGGTGGTACGAGCAGTACTTC. This codes for CASSLVTNRGWYEQYF.

V is TRBV7-9 and J is TRBJ1-1; D is perhaps TRBD1 (5 bases). Germline CDR1 SEHNR, CDR2 FQNEAQ (reference sequence). This CDR3 is built from 12 residues. V was shortened by 2 bases and J by 12 bases, with 13 bases between the two germline ends. As DNA, the CDR3 is TGTGCCAGCAGCTTACTCGGGACGGTGACTTTCTTT. Translated: CASSLLGTVTFF.

The chain is built from TRBV4-3 and TRBJ2-1; D is unclear. The germline gives CDR1 LGHNA, CDR2 YSLEER. The V end was cut by 0 bases, the J end by 3 bases, with 0 bases between. This CDR3 is 12 amino acids long. The DNA of the CDR3 is TGCGCCAGCAGCCAAGACTACAATGAGCAGTTCTTC. Residues: CASSQDYNEQFF.

For this clone: At one end the junction does not follow the germline gene, possibly because of a read error. This chain uses TRBV7-7 with TRBJ2-5; tentatively, D is TRBD2 (5 bases). Germline CDR1 SSHAT, CDR2 FNYEAQ (reference sequence). The CDR3 spans 15 residues. CDR3 nucleotide sequence: TGTGCTAGCAGCCCATCGAGCGGTTTCCAAGAGACCCAGTACTTC. Translation gives CASSPSSGFQETQYF. Drawing the rest from reference TRBV7-7 and TRBJ2-5, the complete variable domain is GAGVSQSPRYKVTKRGQDVTLRCDPISSHATLYWYQQALGQGPEFLTYFNYEAQPDKSGLPSDRFSAERPEGSISTLTIQRTEQRDSAMYRCASSPSSGFQETQYFGPGTRLLVL.

The chain links TRBV2 to TRBJ2-3, with 9 bases fitting TRBD2. After removal of 7 bases from V and 1 base from J, the junction contained 9 bases not matched to a gene. The germline V gene has CDR1 SNHLY and CDR2 FYNNEI. The CDR3 totals 16 residues. Here the CDR3 reads CASTRLSGSGTDTQYF. In DNA, the CDR3 is TGTGCCAGCACCAGACTTAGCGGGAGTGGCACAGATACGCAGTATTTT. Complete variable domain (other parts from reference TRBV2 and TRBJ2-3): EPEVTQTPSHQVTQMGQEVILRCVPISNHLYFYWYRQILGQKVEFLVSFYNNEISEKSEIFDDQFSVERPDGSNFTLKIRSTKLEDSAMYFCASTRLSGSGTDTQYFGPGTRLTVL.

The chain joins TRBV7-2 to TRBJ2-4; 14 bases are a match to TRBD2. V gave up 6 bases and J gave up 0 bases; unmatched junction bases: 4. Germline lookup yields CDR1 SGHTA and CDR2 FQGNSA. CDR3 length equals 17 residues. The CDR3 DNA follows: TGTGCCAGCAGTCGGACTAGCGGGGGGTTAGCCAAAAACATTCAGTACTTC. Amino acid sequence: CASSRTSGGLAKNIQYF.

The chain employs TRBV5-1 and TRBJ2-7, with TRBD1 matching 10 bases. CDR1 is SGHRS, CDR2 YFSETQ, per germline. After removal of 3 bases from V and 4 bases from J, the junction contained 10 bases not matched to a gene. The CDR3 has 16 amino acids. DNA of the CDR3: TGCGCCAGCAGCTCCGCCCCCGGGACAGGGGATTACGAGCAGTACTTC. As protein: CASSSAPGTGDYEQYF.

The chain employs TRBV7-2 and TRBJ1-4; no clear D gene. Between the trimmed V and J ends, which lost 0 bases and 8 bases, there was a span of 10 bases. The CDR3 is 14 amino acids. Germline-derived CDR1 and CDR2 are SGHTA and FQGNSA. The CDR3 bases are TGTGCCAGCAGCTTAGCACACAGTGGGGAAAAACTGTTTTTT. Translating gives CASSLAHSGEKLFF.